Presented here are 21 T cell receptor beta chains from one specimen sequenced in a study of STAT5B mutations in CD4+ large granular lymphocyte leukemia. This table comes from immunoSEQ multiplex PCR, and its TCRdb copy is limited to in-frame clones, with some not included. The sample lists tens of thousands of clones; roughly 84% were seen once. The sequencing input was CD4+ T cells from blood buffy coats. The receptors were sampled from a human donor in good health.

This clone was counted a single time. The chain combines TRBV11-2 with TRBJ2-1; 11 bases are a match to TRBD2. Germline V gene data show CDR1 as SGHAT and CDR2 as FQNNGV. CDR3 size: 15 residues. V was clipped by 4 bases and J by 6 bases; unmatched bases: 5. The CDR3 region is CASSSGTSGTNEQFF. CDR3 in DNA: TGTGCCAGCAGCTCCGGGACTAGCGGAACCAATGAGCAGTTCTTC.

The chain has TRBV7-9 and TRBJ2-7; D may be TRBD1 (5 bases). Germline CDR1 reads SEHNR; CDR2 reads FQNEAQ (reference sequence). The CDR3 runs 15 residues. V was pared by 4 bases and J by 1 base, with 14 bases between. The chain's CDR3 is CASSSWQGLSYEQYF. The DNA for the CDR3 is TGTGCCAGCAGCTCATGGCAGGGTTTATCCTACGAGCAGTACTTC.

This clone was counted once. The chain has TRBV30 and TRBJ2-5; D remains unclear. Trimming stripped 0 bases from V and 5 bases from J, with 10 bases between. Germline values: CDR1 GTSNPN, CDR2 SVGIG (reference sequence). The CDR3 runs 13 residues. DNA for the CDR3: TGTGCCTGGAGTGTATTAGGTCCGGAGACCCAGTACTTC. Amino acid sequence: CAWSVLGPETQYF.

J is TRBJ1-1 and V is TRBV6-1; 7 positions match TRBD1. Germline V gives CDR1 MNHNS, CDR2 SASEGT. This CDR3 is 14 amino acids long. With 10 bases clipped from V and 4 bases from J, the junction kept 12 bases outside the gene matches. The CDR3 DNA is TGTGCCACCTTAACAGGGGTGTCGAGCACTGAAGCTTTCTTT. As protein: CATLTGVSSTEAFF.

V and J are TRBV11-3 and TRBJ2-7, with D possibly being TRBD2 (6 bases). With 1 base removed from V and 7 bases from J, the gap between germline ends came to 8 bases. Per germline, CDR1 SGHNT and CDR2 YENEEA. The CDR3 is made up of 12 amino acids. The CDR3 loop reads CASSLGGREQYF. The CDR3 bases are TGTGCCAGCAGCTTAGGAGGGAGGGAGCAGTACTTC.

This rearrangement joins TRBV9 to TRBJ1-6, with D tentatively TRBD1 (5 bases). V was cut by 0 bases and J by 7 bases, with 14 bases left in between. This CDR3 has 16 amino acids. Germline CDR1 is SGDLS and CDR2 is YYNGEE. CDR3 loop: CASSVDPQGGNSPLHF. The CDR3 DNA is TGTGCCAGCAGCGTAGACCCCCAGGGAGGAAATTCACCCCTCCACTTT.

The V and J genes are TRBV20-1 and TRBJ2-7; maybe TRBD1 (5 bases). Germline CDR1 and CDR2: DFQATT and SNEGSKA (reference sequence). CDR3 length: 11 amino acids. Trimming removed 3 bases from V and 3 bases from J, with 6 bases in between. The CDR3 nucleotides read TGCAGTGCTAGCAGGGACTACGAGCAGTACTTC. Translating it yields CSASRDYEQYF.

This clone was recorded once. The chain combines TRBV10-3 with TRBJ2-7; 8 bases are shared with TRBD1. Losses at the gene ends were 5 bases for V and 7 bases for J; bases not matched to a gene: 16. The CDR3 spans 16 residues. CDR1 is ENHRY and CDR2 is SYGVKD in the germline V gene. The CDR3 DNA reads TGTGCCATCAGTCGCTCACCGGGACAGGCAGCTGGAGAGCAGTACTTC. This codes for CAISRSPGQAAGEQYF.

The V call is TRBV19, the J call TRBJ1-5; 11 bases match TRBD1. This CDR3 comprises 14 residues. Germline values: CDR1 LNHDA, CDR2 SQIVND (reference sequence). Trimming removed 5 bases from V and 7 bases from J; junction bases left unmatched: 4. The CDR3 bases are TGTGCCAGTAGTGGGACAGGGGGGAGCCAGCCCCAGCATTTT. Residues: CASSGTGGSQPQHF. The complete variable domain, with remaining parts taken from reference TRBV19 and TRBJ1-5, reads DGGITQSPKYLFRKEGQNVTLSCEQNLNHDAMYWYRQDPGQGLRLIYYSQIVNDFQKGDIAEGYSVSREKKESFPLTVTSAQKNPTAFYLCASSGTGGSQPQHFGDGTRLSIL.

CDR3 coding DNA: TGCGCCAGCAGCCGACAGGGTCGTGATGAAAAACTGTTTTTT. Its protein is CASSRQGRDEKLFF. The chain is built from TRBV4-1 and TRBJ1-4, with 7 bases that match TRBD1. J lost 6 bases, V lost 4 bases, and 5 bases had no gene match. CDR1 is MGHRA and CDR2 is YSYEKL in the germline V gene. The CDR3 has 14 amino acids.

The rearrangement uses TRBV29-1 and TRBJ2-3; 7 positions match TRBD2. Germline assignment: CDR1 SQVTM and CDR2 ANQGSEA. The CDR3 spans 17 residues. Trimming at V came to 1 base and at J to 4 bases, leaving 14 bases not matched to a gene. CDR3 residues: CSVEVQFAGVGSDTQYF. The CDR3 region has the DNA TGCAGCGTTGAAGTACAATTCGCGGGAGTGGGGTCAGATACGCAGTATTTT.

CDR3 sequence reads: CASRGEKGGQPQHF. In DNA form, the CDR3 reads TGTGCCAGCAGGGGGGAAAAGGGGGGTCAGCCCCAGCATTTT. The rearrangement links TRBV27 to TRBJ1-5; D is possibly TRBD1 (6 bases). V lost 6 bases and J 6 bases, leaving 15 bases between the germline ends. The CDR3 totals 14 residues. Germline CDR1 and CDR2: MNHEY and SMNVEV (reference sequence).

The J gene is TRBJ1-4, the V gene TRBV7-2; maybe TRBD1 (5 bases). The CDR3 consists of 16 residues. The V end lost 4 bases, the J end lost 4 bases, and 16 bases lay between the germline ends. Germline V gene lookup returns CDR1 SGHTA and CDR2 FQGNSA. CDR3 region: CASSSLPGPINEKLFF. The CDR3 DNA reads TGTGCCAGCAGCTCGCTACCGGGACCGATTAATGAAAAACTGTTTTTT.

The gene calls are TRBV25-1 and TRBJ1-2, with a weak D call TRBD1 (5 bases). CDR1 is MGHDK and CDR2 is SYGVNS in the germline V gene. The CDR3 runs to 13 residues. Trimming left V 4 bases short and J 7 bases short, with 13 bases between. For the CDR3, the DNA is TGTGCCAGCAGTGGGACACCCTTCGGTGGCTACACCTTC. Translating it yields CASSGTPFGGYTF.

As DNA, the CDR3 is TGTGCCAGCAGCGTAGTGGGTGGGAGCTCCTACAATGAGCAGTTCTTC. This encodes CASSVVGGSSYNEQFF. The V and J genes are TRBV9 and TRBJ2-1, with D perhaps TRBD2 (5 bases). Trimming cost V 0 bases and J 0 bases, with 10 bases left between them. The CDR3 has 16 amino acids. Germline values: CDR1 SGDLS, CDR2 YYNGEE.

The rearrangement links TRBV2 to TRBJ2-2; D is unclear. The CDR3 covers 12 residues. CDR1 and CDR2 (germline): SNHLY, FYNNEI. Trimming removed 6 bases at V and 1 base at J, with 3 bases between. The CDR3 sequence is CASRWNTGELFF. CDR3 bases: TGTGCCAGCAGGTGGAACACCGGGGAGCTGTTTTTT.

This chain connects TRBV9 to TRBJ1-2, with TRBD1 matching 10 bases. Germline V gives CDR1 SGDLS, CDR2 YYNGEE. The CDR3 is 13 amino acids. Losses at the gene ends were 4 bases for V and 10 bases for J; bases not matched to a gene: 7. This chain's CDR3 is CASSSSDRGAYTF. As DNA, the CDR3 is TGTGCCAGCAGCTCGTCGGACAGGGGGGCCTACACCTTC.

This clone was counted between two and nine times. CDR3 bases: TGTGCCAGCAGCGGAAACAGGGGAGTGGACTATGGCTACACCTTC. This encodes CASSGNRGVDYGYTF. The chain combines TRBV5-4 with TRBJ1-2, with TRBD1 matching over 7 bases. Germline values: CDR1 SGHNT, CDR2 YYREEE (reference sequence). V lost 4 bases and J lost 3; bases outside the gene matches: 9. The CDR3 has 15 residues.

The gene calls are TRBV30 and TRBJ1-4; D remains unclear. There are 15 residues in the CDR3. CDR1 and CDR2 from the germline V gene are GTSNPN and SVGIG (reference sequence). The ends were cut back, 0 bases at V and 5 bases at J, with 13 bases in the middle. DNA for the CDR3: TGTGCCTGGAGTGTATCCCTCATCCGGAATGAAAAACTGTTTTTT. Its translation: CAWSVSLIRNEKLFF.

In regard to this clone: Additional DNA sequences in this sample encode the identical CDR3. This sequence joins TRBV6-5 and TRBJ1-3; 7 positions agree with TRBD1. CDR1 is MNHEY, CDR2 SVGAGI, per germline. V shed 2 bases, J shed 2 bases, and the junction held 3 bases outside the gene matches. The CDR3 has 15 residues. As DNA, the CDR3 is TGTGCCAGCAGTTACGCGGGACAGCCTGGAAACACCATATATTTT. It yields the protein CASSYAGQPGNTIYF.

This chain connects TRBV7-9 to TRBJ1-1; D is unclear. Germline CDR1 and CDR2: SEHNR and FQNEAQ (reference sequence). This CDR3 contains 14 residues. Trimming left V 3 bases short and J 2 bases short, with 10 bases between. CDR3 nucleotide sequence: TGTGCCAGCAGCTTTGTCCCTGAAAACACTGAAGCTTTCTTT. Protein sequence: CASSFVPENTEAFF. The variable domain in full, with the rest retrieved from reference TRBV7-9 and TRBJ1-1, is DTGVSQNPRHKITKRGQNVTFRCDPISEHNRLYWYRQTLGQGPEFLTYFQNEAQLEKSRLLSDRFSAERPKGSFSTLEIQRTEQGDSAMYLCASSFVPENTEAFFGQGTRLTVV.